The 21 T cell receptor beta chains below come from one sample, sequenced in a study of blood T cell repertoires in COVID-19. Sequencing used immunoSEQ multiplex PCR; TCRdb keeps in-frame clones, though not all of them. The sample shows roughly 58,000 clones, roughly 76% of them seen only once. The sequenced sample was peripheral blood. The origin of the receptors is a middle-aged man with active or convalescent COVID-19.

Here the CDR3 DNA reads TGTGCCAGTAGTATCTTGAGCGGGAGCTACAATGAGCAGTTCTTC. Translating it yields CASSILSGSYNEQFF. The chain has TRBV19 and TRBJ2-1; the match to TRBD2 covers 8 bases. V gave up 3 bases and J gave up 3 bases; unmatched junction bases: 4. This CDR3 comprises 15 residues. CDR1 is LNHDA and CDR2 is SQIVND in the germline V gene (reference sequence). The full variable domain, rest sourced from reference TRBV19 and TRBJ2-1, is DGGITQSPKYLFRKEGQNVTLSCEQNLNHDAMYWYRQDPGQGLRLIYYSQIVNDFQKGDIAEGYSVSREKKESFPLTVTSAQKNPTAFYLCASSILSGSYNEQFFGPGTRLTVL.

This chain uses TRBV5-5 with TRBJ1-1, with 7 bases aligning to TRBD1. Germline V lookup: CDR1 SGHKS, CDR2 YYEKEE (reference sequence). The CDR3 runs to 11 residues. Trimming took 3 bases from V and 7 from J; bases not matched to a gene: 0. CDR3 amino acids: CASSWDSEAFF. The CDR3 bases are TGTGCCAGCAGCTGGGACAGTGAAGCTTTCTTT.

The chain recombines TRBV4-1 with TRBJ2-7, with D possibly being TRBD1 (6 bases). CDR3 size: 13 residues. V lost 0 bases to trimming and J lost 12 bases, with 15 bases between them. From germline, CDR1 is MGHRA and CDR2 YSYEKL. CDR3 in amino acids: CASSQDTGRVRYF. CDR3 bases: TGCGCCAGCAGCCAAGATACAGGGCGAGTTCGGTACTTC.

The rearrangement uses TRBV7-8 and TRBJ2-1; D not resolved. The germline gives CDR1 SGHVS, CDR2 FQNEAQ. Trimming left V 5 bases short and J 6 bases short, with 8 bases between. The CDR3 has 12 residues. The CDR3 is CASSPVANEQFF. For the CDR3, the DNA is TGTGCCAGCAGCCCAGTGGCCAATGAGCAGTTCTTC.

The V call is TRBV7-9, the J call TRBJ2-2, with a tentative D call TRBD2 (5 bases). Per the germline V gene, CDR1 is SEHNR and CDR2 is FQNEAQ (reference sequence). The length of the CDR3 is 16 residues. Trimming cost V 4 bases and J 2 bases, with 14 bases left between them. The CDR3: CASSYPPGTNTGELFF. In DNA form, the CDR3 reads TGTGCCAGCAGCTACCCACCGGGAACAAACACCGGGGAGCTGTTTTTT.

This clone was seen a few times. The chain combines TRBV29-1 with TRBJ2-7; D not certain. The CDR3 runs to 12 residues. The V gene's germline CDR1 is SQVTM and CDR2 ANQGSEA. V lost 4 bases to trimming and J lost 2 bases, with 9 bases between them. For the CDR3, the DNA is TGCAGCGTTGCCGGCGGCACCTACGAGCAGTACTTC. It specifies CSVAGGTYEQYF.

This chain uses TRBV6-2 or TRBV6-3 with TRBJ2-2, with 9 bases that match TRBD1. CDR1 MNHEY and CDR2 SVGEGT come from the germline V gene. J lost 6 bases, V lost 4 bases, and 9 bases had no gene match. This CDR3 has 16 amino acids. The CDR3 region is CASSWRQGVMPGELFF. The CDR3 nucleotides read TGTGCCAGCAGTTGGAGACAGGGGGTGATGCCCGGGGAGCTGTTTTTT.

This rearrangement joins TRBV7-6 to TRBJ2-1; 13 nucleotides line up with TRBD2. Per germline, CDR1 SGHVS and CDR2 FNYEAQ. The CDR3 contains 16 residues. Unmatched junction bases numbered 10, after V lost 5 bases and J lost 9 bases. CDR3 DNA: TGTGCCAGCAGCGGGCCCGGGACTAGCGGGATCACTGAGCAGTTCTTC. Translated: CASSGPGTSGITEQFF. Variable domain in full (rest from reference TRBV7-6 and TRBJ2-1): GAGVSQSPRYKVTKRGQDVALRCDPISGHVSLYWYRQALGQGPEFLTYFNYEAQQDKSGLPNDRFSAERPEGSISTLTIQRTEQRDSAMYRCASSGPGTSGITEQFFGPGTRLTVL.

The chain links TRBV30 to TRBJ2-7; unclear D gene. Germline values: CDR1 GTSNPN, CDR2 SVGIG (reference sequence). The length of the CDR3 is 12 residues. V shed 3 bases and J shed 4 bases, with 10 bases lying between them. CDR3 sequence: CAWSATIYEQYF. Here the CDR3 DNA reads TGTGCCTGGAGCGCTACCATTTACGAGCAGTACTTC.

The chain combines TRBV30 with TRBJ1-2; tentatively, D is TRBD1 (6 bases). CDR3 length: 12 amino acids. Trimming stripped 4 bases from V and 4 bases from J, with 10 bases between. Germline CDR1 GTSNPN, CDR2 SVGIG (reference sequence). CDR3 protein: CAWNRDTYGYTF. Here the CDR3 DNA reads TGTGCCTGGAACAGGGACACCTATGGCTACACCTTC.

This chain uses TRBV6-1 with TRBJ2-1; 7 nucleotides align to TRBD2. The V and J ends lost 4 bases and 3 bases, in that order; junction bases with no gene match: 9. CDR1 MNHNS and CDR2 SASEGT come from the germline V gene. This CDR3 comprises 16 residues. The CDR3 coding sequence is TGTGCCAGCAGTGTCCGGGGGGTTAGCCTCTACAATGAGCAGTTCTTC. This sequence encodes CASSVRGVSLYNEQFF.

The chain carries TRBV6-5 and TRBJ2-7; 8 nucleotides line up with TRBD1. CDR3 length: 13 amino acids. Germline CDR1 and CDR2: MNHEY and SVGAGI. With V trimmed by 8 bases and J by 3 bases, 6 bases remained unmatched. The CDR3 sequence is CASGGTGRYEQYF. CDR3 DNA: TGTGCCAGCGGGGGGACAGGACGCTACGAGCAGTACTTC.

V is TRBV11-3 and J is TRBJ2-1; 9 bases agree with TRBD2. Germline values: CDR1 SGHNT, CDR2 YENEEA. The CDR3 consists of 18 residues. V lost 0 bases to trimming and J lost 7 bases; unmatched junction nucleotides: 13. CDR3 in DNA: TGTGCCAGCAGCTTAGATCGGGCTAGCGGGGCGGGTAAGAATGAGCAGTTCTTC. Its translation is CASSLDRASGAGKNEQFF. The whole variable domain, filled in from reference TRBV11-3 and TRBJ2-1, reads EAGVVQSPRYKIIEKKQPVAFWCNPISGHNTLYWYLQNLGQGPELLIRYENEEAVDDSQLPKDRFSAERLKGVDSTLKIQPAELGDSAVYLCASSLDRASGAGKNEQFFGPGTRLTVL.

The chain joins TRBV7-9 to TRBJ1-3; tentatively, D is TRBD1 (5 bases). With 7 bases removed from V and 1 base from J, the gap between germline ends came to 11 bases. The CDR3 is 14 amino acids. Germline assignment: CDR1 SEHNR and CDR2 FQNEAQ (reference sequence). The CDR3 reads CASNSRTSGNTIYF. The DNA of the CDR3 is TGTGCCAGCAACTCAAGGACATCTGGAAACACCATATATTTT. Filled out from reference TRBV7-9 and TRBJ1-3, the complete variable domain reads DTGVSQNPRHKITKRGQNVTFRCDPISEHNRLYWYRQTLGQGPEFLTYFQNEAQLEKSRLLSDRFSAERPKGSFSTLEIQRTEQGDSAMYLCASNSRTSGNTIYFGEGSWLTVV.

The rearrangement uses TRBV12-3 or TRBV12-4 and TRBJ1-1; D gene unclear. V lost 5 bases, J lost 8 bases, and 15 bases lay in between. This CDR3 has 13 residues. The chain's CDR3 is CASSPRLLEEAFF. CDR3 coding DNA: TGTGCCAGCAGTCCGAGATTACTCGAAGAAGCTTTCTTT.

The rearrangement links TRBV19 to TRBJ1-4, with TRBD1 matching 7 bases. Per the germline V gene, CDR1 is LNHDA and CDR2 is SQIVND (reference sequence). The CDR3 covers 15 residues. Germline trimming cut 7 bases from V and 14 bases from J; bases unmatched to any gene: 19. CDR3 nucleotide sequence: TGTGCCAGTACCCATGCTGGGGGACAGAGGACCAAGCTGTTTTTT. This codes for CASTHAGGQRTKLFF.

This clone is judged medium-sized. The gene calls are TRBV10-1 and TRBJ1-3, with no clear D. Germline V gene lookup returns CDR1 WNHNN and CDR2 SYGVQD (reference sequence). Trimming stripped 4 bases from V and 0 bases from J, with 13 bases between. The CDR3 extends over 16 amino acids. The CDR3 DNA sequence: TGCGCCAGCAGTGCGCATGCGGAAAGCTCTGGAAACACCATATATTTT. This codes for CASSAHAESSGNTIYF.

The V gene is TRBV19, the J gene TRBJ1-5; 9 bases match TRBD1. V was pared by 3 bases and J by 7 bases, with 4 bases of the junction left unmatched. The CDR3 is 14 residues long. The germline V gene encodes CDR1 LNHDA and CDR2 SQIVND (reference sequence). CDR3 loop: CASSIATGGQPQHF. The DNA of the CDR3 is TGTGCCAGTAGTATCGCCACAGGGGGCCAGCCCCAGCATTTT.

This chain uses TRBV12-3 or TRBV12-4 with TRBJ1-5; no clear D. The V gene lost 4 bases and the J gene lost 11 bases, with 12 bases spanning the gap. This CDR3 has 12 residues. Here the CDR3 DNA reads TGTGCCAGCAGTTCCGGGAGTAAGGCCCAGCATTTT. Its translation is CASSSGSKAQHF.

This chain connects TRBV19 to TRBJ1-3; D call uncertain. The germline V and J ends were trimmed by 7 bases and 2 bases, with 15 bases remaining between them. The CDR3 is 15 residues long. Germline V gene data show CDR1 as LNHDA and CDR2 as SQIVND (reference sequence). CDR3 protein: CASKAKTDTGNTIYF. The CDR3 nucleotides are TGTGCCAGTAAAGCCAAAACAGATACTGGAAACACCATATATTTT.

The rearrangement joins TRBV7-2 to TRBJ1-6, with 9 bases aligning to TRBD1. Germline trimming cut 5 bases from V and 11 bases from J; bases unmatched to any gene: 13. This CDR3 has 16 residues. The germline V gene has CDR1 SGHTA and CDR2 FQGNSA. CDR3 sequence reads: CASSLRAGQGKPPLHF. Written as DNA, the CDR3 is TGTGCCAGCAGCCTTAGAGCGGGACAGGGTAAACCACCCCTCCACTTT.